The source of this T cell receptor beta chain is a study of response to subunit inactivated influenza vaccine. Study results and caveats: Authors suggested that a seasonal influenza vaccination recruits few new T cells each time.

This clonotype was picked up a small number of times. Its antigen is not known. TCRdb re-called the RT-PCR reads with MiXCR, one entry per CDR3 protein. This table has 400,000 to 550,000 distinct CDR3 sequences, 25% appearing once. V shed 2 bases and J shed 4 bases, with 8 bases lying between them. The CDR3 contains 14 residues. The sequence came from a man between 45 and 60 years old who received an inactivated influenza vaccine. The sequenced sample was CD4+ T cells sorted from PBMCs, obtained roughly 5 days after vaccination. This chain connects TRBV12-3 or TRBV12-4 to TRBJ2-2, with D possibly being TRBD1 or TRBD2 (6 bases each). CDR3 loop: CASSLSGATGELFF. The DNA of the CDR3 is TGTGCCAGCAGTTTATCGGGGGCCACCGGGGAGCTGTTTTTT.